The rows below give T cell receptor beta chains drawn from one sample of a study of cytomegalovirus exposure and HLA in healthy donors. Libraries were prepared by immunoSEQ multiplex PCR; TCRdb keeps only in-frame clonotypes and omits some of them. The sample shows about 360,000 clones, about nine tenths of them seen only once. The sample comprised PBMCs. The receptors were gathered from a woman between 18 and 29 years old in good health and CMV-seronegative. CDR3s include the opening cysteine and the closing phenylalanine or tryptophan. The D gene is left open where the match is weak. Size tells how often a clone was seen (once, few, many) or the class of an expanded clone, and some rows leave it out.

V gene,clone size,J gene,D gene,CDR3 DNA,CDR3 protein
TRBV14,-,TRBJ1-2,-,TGTGCCAGCAGCCAAGACAGGGGCTATGGCTACACCTTC,CASSQDRGYGYTF
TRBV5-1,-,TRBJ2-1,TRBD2,TGCGCCAGCAGCTCCTTCGGGACTAGAAGTAGTGAGCAGTTCTTC,CASSSFGTRSSEQFF
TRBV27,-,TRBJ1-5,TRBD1,TGTGCCAGCAGTTTGACAGGGGCGGATAGCAATCAGCCCCAGCATTTT,CASSLTGADSNQPQHF
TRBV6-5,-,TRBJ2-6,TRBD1,TGTGCCAGCAGTTGGGACAGGGGCCAGGGGGCCAACGTCCTGACTTTC,CASSWDRGQGANVLTF
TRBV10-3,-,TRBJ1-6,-,TGTGCCATCCCGCCCCCCAGGGATTCGTCCTATAATTCACCCCTCCACTTT,CAIPPPRDSSYNSPLHF
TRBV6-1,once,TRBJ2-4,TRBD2,TGTGCCAGCAGTGGCTCCGGGACTAGCGGGAGTCTTCTCAACATTCAGTACTTC,CASSGSGTSGSLLNIQYF
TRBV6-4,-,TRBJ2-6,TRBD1,TGTGCCAGCAGTGACACAGGGGTCTCTGGGGCCAACGTCCTGACTTTC,CASSDTGVSGANVLTF
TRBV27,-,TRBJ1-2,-,TGTGCCAGCAGTTTATCGGGAGGGAATGGCTACACCTTC,CASSLSGGNGYTF
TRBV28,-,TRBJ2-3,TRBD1,TGTGCCAGCAGTGGGACAGGGGGAACCACAGATACGCAGTATTTT,CASSGTGGTTDTQYF
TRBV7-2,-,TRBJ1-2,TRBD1,TGTGCCAGCAGCCGGACAGGAAGCTATGGCTACACCTTC,CASSRTGSYGYTF
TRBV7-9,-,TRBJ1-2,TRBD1,TGTGCCAGCAGCTTACGGGGACAGGCTTATGGCTACACCTTC,CASSLRGQAYGYTF
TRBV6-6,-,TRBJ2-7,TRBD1,TGTGCCACCTTCGGACAGGGGCCATCCTACGAGCAGTACTTC,CATFGQGPSYEQYF
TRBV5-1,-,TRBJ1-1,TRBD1,TGCGCCAGCAGCTTGTGGGACAGGGGGCGTAAGACTGAAGCTTTCTTT,CASSLWDRGRKTEAFF
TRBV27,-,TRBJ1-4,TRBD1,TGTGCCAGCAGTTTATCGCGGACCAAACAGGGGGCGTTTGAAAAACTGTTTTTT,CASSLSRTKQGAFEKLFF
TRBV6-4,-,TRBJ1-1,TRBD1,TGTGCCAGCAACCATACCCAGGACAGGACCAATTCAGAAGCTTTCTTT,CASNHTQDRTNSEAFF
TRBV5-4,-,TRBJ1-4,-,TGTGCCAGCAGCCGACAGCCAACTAATGAAAAACTGTTTTTT,CASSRQPTNEKLFF
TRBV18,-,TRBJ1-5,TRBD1,TGTGCCAGCTCACCAGGTACAGGGGGCAATCAGCCCCAGCATTTT,CASSPGTGGNQPQHF
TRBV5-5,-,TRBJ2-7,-,TGTGCCAGCAGCCCGTCCCCGGGTTACGAGCAGTACTTC,CASSPSPGYEQYF